Below, 32 T cell receptor beta chains from the same sample are listed, as sequenced in a study of blood T cell repertoires in COVID-19. Measured with immunoSEQ multiplex PCR; TCRdb has only the in-frame clones, and not every one. The table shows approximately 210,000 clones, with 88% occurring only once. Sequencing was performed on peripheral blood. The source of these receptors is a man between 65 and 85 years old with acute or convalescent COVID-19.

The rearrangement uses TRBV18 and TRBJ1-1, with D possibly being TRBD1 (5 bases). Germline V gene lookup returns CDR1 KGHSH and CDR2 LQKENI. Trimming left V 3 bases short and J 4 bases short, with 18 bases between. CDR3 length: 16 amino acids. This CDR3 reads CASSPSGGVVGTEAFF. The CDR3 region has the DNA TGTGCCAGCTCACCGAGTGGAGGGGTTGTTGGCACTGAAGCTTTCTTT.

This sequence joins TRBV5-1 and TRBJ2-7; D might be TRBD2 (6 bases). V shed 4 bases and J shed 4 bases, with 18 bases lying between them. This CDR3 is built from 15 residues. Germline-derived CDR1 and CDR2 are SGHRS and YFSETQ. The CDR3 DNA reads TGCGCCAGCAGCCTCGGTGGGGGGTTTGAGTACGAGCAGTACTTC. It is translated as CASSLGGGFEYEQYF.

This chain joins TRBV5-4 and TRBJ2-1, with 10 bases aligning to TRBD2. This CDR3 contains 17 residues. Germline loops: CDR1 SGHNT, CDR2 YYREEE (reference sequence). The ends lost 0 bases at V and 8 bases at J; junction bases unmatched: 11. CDR3 region: CASSLASGRFTGDEQFF. The CDR3 nucleotides read TGTGCCAGCAGCTTGGCTAGCGGGAGATTCACTGGGGATGAGCAGTTCTTC.

The gene calls are TRBV7-9 and TRBJ2-7; 8 bases map to TRBD2. Per germline, CDR1 SEHNR and CDR2 FQNEAQ (reference sequence). Trimming removed 2 bases from V and 3 bases from J; junction bases left unmatched: 9. This CDR3 has 16 residues. The CDR3, as DNA: TGTGCCAGCAGCTTACCTCCAGCGGGAGTAGGCTACGAGCAGTACTTC. It specifies CASSLPPAGVGYEQYF.

This chain connects TRBV6-5 to TRBJ2-4, with 8 bases lining up with TRBD1. The CDR3 spans 12 residues. Per germline, CDR1 MNHEY and CDR2 SVGAGI. The V and J ends lost 6 bases and 6 bases, in that order; junction bases with no gene match: 1. In DNA, the CDR3 is TGTGCCAGCAGGACAGGGGCAAACATTCAGTACTTC. It codes for CASRTGANIQYF.

The chain is built from TRBV20-1 and TRBJ2-7; D unclear. Trimming pared 3 bases from V and 0 bases from J, leaving 12 bases between. CDR3 length equals 14 residues. CDR1 and CDR2 from the germline V gene are DFQATT and SNEGSKA (reference sequence). Here the CDR3 DNA reads TGCAGTGCTAGTCTCCTCTCGTTCTCCTACGAGCAGTACTTC. Translated: CSASLLSFSYEQYF.

V is TRBV6-4 and J is TRBJ2-1; 9 bases are a match to TRBD2. Germline CDR1 MRHNA, CDR2 SNTAGT. This CDR3 spans 15 amino acids. V was pared by 2 bases and J by 7 bases, with 6 bases of the junction left unmatched. The CDR3 DNA reads TGTGCCAGCAGTGACGGCGGGAGGGCCCGAAATGAGCAGTTCTTC. Protein sequence: CASSDGGRARNEQFF.

This chain joins TRBV14 and TRBJ1-1, with D tentatively TRBD1 (5 bases). CDR3 length: 16 amino acids. V was trimmed by 2 bases and J by 0 bases, leaving 13 bases between them. Germline CDR1 and CDR2: SGHDN and FVKESK. The CDR3 loop reads CASSQTSGLLNTEAFF. For the CDR3, the DNA is TGTGCCAGCAGCCAAACCTCGGGACTCTTGAACACTGAAGCTTTCTTT.

The chain joins TRBV30 to TRBJ1-1, with D possibly matching TRBD1 (5 bases). V was clipped by 7 bases and J by 1 base, with 13 bases between them. Germline V lookup: CDR1 GTSNPN, CDR2 SVGIG (reference sequence). The CDR3 has 13 amino acids. DNA of the CDR3: TGTGCCTCCCCGGGGGGGACGAACACTGAAGCTTTCTTT. Its translation: CASPGGTNTEAFF.

J is TRBJ2-1 and V is TRBV18; TRBD2 matches at 8 bases. CDR3 size: 16 residues. V lost 5 bases and J lost 0; bases outside the gene matches: 6. The germline V gene encodes CDR1 KGHSH and CDR2 LQKENI. The CDR3 reads CASSLLSGSSYNEQFF. The CDR3, as DNA: TGTGCCAGCTCATTGTTGAGCGGGAGCTCCTACAATGAGCAGTTCTTC.

The V and J genes are TRBV6-5 and TRBJ1-3; no definite D call. V was shortened by 5 bases and J by 3 bases, with 14 bases between the two germline ends. Germline assignment: CDR1 MNHEY and CDR2 SVGAGI. The CDR3 is made up of 15 amino acids. The CDR3 region is CASSPEGLHGNTIYF. The CDR3 coding sequence is TGTGCCAGCAGTCCGGAGGGTTTACATGGAAACACCATATATTTT.

The chain carries TRBV7-8 and TRBJ2-7; D may be TRBD2 (5 bases). Trimming stripped 2 bases from V and 0 bases from J, with 17 bases between. Germline values: CDR1 SGHVS, CDR2 FQNEAQ. This CDR3 is 17 amino acids long. Written as DNA, the CDR3 is TGTGCCAGCAGCTTAAATGGCGAGCGGTTGGGCTCCTACGAGCAGTACTTC. Its protein is CASSLNGERLGSYEQYF.

The V gene is TRBV9, the J gene TRBJ2-7, with 8 bases identical to TRBD2. CDR1 SGDLS and CDR2 YYNGEE come from the germline V gene. The CDR3 runs to 15 residues. V gave up 0 bases and J gave up 1 base; unmatched junction bases: 3. CDR3 sequence (DNA): TGTGCCAGCAGCGTAGCAGCGGGAGAGTCCTACGAGCAGTACTTC. Protein sequence: CASSVAAGESYEQYF.

This clone appeared once. This chain uses TRBV6-5 with TRBJ2-7, with D possibly being TRBD2 (6 bases). From germline, CDR1 is MNHEY and CDR2 SVGAGI. The CDR3 is made up of 13 amino acids. V was shortened by 6 bases and J by 3 bases, with 12 bases between the two germline ends. CDR3 coding DNA: TGTGCCAGCAGCCGCGGGATTAACTACGAGCAGTACTTC. Its translation is CASSRGINYEQYF.

The chain is built from TRBV7-3 and TRBJ2-5; 8 nucleotides match TRBD1. The V gene end was trimmed by 0 bases and the J gene end by 1 base; junction bases not matched to a gene: 4. The CDR3 has 16 residues. CDR1 and CDR2 from the germline V gene are SGHTA and FQGTGA. CDR3: CASSLTTTGGQETQYF. CDR3 nucleotide sequence: TGTGCCAGCAGCTTAACGACCACAGGGGGCCAAGAGACCCAGTACTTC.

This clone was seen once. This rearrangement joins TRBV5-1 to TRBJ2-4; TRBD2 matches at 13 bases. CDR3 length: 15 residues. With V trimmed by 4 bases and J by 4 bases, 2 bases remained unmatched. Germline V CDR1 and CDR2: SGHRS, YFSETQ. CDR3 in amino acids: CASSLLAGGKNIQYF. In DNA form, the CDR3 reads TGCGCCAGCAGCCTACTAGCGGGAGGGAAAAACATTCAGTACTTC.

The chain recombines TRBV28 with TRBJ2-7, with TRBD2 matching 9 bases. Germline V gene lookup returns CDR1 MDHEN and CDR2 SYDVKM. V gave up 3 bases and J gave up 3 bases; unmatched junction bases: 3. There are 14 residues in the CDR3. CDR3 residues: CASSFPSGNYEQYF. Here the CDR3 DNA reads TGTGCCAGCAGTTTTCCTAGCGGGAACTACGAGCAGTACTTC.

The chain is built from TRBV5-8 and TRBJ1-5; D gene uncertain. The CDR3 has 14 residues. Per the germline V gene, CDR1 is SGHTS and CDR2 is YDEGEE. V was cut by 5 bases and J by 4 bases, with 13 bases left in between. CDR3 DNA: TGTGCCAGCAGTTTAACGTTCGGTAATCAGCCCCAGCATTTT. Protein product: CASSLTFGNQPQHF.

This clone was recorded once. In nucleotides, the CDR3 is TGTGCCAGCTCACCGGAGGGAGCGGGGTACTCCTACGAGCAGTACTTC. Translated, it gives CASSPEGAGYSYEQYF. The chain recombines TRBV18 with TRBJ2-7, with 7 bases identical to TRBD2. Per the germline V gene, CDR1 is KGHSH and CDR2 is LQKENI. V shed 3 bases and J 0 bases; nucleotides not matched to a gene: 8. This CDR3 is 16 amino acids long.

The chain joins TRBV19 to TRBJ2-5, with a tentative D call TRBD1 (6 bases). V was shortened by 6 bases and J by 5 bases, with 16 bases between the two germline ends. Germline loops: CDR1 LNHDA, CDR2 SQIVND (reference sequence). CDR3 length equals 14 residues. The CDR3 here is CASSRQAQAETQYF. In DNA, the CDR3 is TGTGCCAGTAGCCGACAGGCCCAAGCGGAGACCCAGTACTTC.

V usage is TRBV9 and J usage is TRBJ1-4; tentative D call: TRBD1 (6 bases). This CDR3 contains 13 residues. V lost 3 bases to trimming and J lost 7 bases, with 10 bases between them. Germline-derived CDR1 and CDR2 are SGDLS and YYNGEE. CDR3 protein: CASSDDRTEKLFF. The DNA of the CDR3 is TGTGCCAGCAGCGACGACAGGACTGAAAAACTGTTTTTT.

V gene TRBV4-3 combines with J gene TRBJ1-4, with a possible D match to TRBD1 (5 bases). Trimming removed 0 bases at V and 8 bases at J, with 13 bases between. Germline CDR1 LGHNA, CDR2 YSLEER. The CDR3 runs to 15 residues. The CDR3 here is CASSQDVGPREKLFF. The CDR3 DNA reads TGCGCCAGCAGCCAAGATGTGGGGCCCAGAGAAAAACTGTTTTTT.

This chain joins TRBV19 and TRBJ1-5; 9 bases fit TRBD1. The CDR3 runs to 19 residues. The germline CDR1 and CDR2 sequences are LNHDA and SQIVND (reference sequence). The J segment lost 0 bases and the V segment lost 5 bases, leaving 14 bases of the junction unmatched. The CDR3: CASSRTPGQGRYSNQPQHF. CDR3 sequence (DNA): TGTGCCAGTAGTCGCACCCCGGGACAGGGCCGATATAGCAATCAGCCCCAGCATTTT. The full variable domain, with the rest looked up from reference TRBV19 and TRBJ1-5, is DGGITQSPKYLFRKEGQNVTLSCEQNLNHDAMYWYRQDPGQGLRLIYYSQIVNDFQKGDIAEGYSVSREKKESFPLTVTSAQKNPTAFYLCASSRTPGQGRYSNQPQHFGDGTRLSIL.

This chain joins TRBV4-2 and TRBJ2-7; no firm D call. The ends were cut back, 0 bases at V and 1 base at J, with 10 bases in the middle. CDR3 length: 15 amino acids. The germline CDR1 and CDR2 sequences are LGHNA and YNFKEQ. The DNA of the CDR3 is TGTGCCAGCAGCCAAGACTTGGCGGAGTCCTACGAGCAGTACTTC. It specifies CASSQDLAESYEQYF.

The chain recombines TRBV6-5 with TRBJ1-1, with 7 bases matching TRBD1. With V trimmed by 5 bases and J by 0 bases, 6 bases remained unmatched. Germline CDR1 and CDR2: MNHEY and SVGAGI. There are 15 residues in the CDR3. CDR3 region: CASSPTGTVNTEAFF. Here the CDR3 DNA reads TGTGCCAGCAGTCCTACCGGGACAGTGAACACTGAAGCTTTCTTT.

The chain has TRBV5-6 and TRBJ1-4; D uncertain. Trimming removed 0 bases at V and 0 bases at J, with 6 bases between. The CDR3 covers 15 residues. Per germline, CDR1 SGHDT and CDR2 YYEEEE. CDR3 residues: CASSLARATNEKLFF. CDR3 in DNA: TGTGCCAGCAGCTTGGCCCGAGCAACTAATGAAAAACTGTTTTTT. The complete variable domain, with remaining parts taken from reference TRBV5-6 and TRBJ1-4, reads DAGVTQSPTHLIKTRGQQVTLRCSPKSGHDTVSWYQQALGQGPQFIFQYYEEEERQRGNFPDRFSGHQFPNYSSELNVNALLLGDSALYLCASSLARATNEKLFFGSGTQLSVL.

The chain employs TRBV18 and TRBJ2-3, with TRBD2 as a possible D gene (5 bases). The CDR3 spans 18 residues. The V and J ends lost 2 bases and 4 bases respectively, with 22 bases between them. The germline V gene encodes CDR1 KGHSH and CDR2 LQKENI. CDR3 sequence (DNA): TGTGCCAGCTCACCAGATATTAGGTGGGATCGTAGCGCAGATACGCAGTATTTT. This codes for CASSPDIRWDRSADTQYF.

This chain joins TRBV7-9 and TRBJ1-2; D possibly corresponds to TRBD1 (5 bases). The ends were cut back, 5 bases at V and 4 bases at J, with 11 bases in the middle. The CDR3 contains 13 residues. CDR1 is SEHNR, CDR2 FQNEAQ, per germline (reference sequence). The chain's CDR3 is CASSTTGRYGYTF. The DNA for the CDR3 is TGTGCCAGCAGCACCACAGGTCGCTATGGCTACACCTTC.

The chain couples TRBV5-1 to TRBJ2-1, with TRBD1 matching 9 bases. The CDR3 has 15 amino acids. Losses at the gene ends were 4 bases for V and 6 bases for J; bases not matched to a gene: 8. Looked up from germline, CDR1 is SGHRS and CDR2 is YFSETQ. The chain's CDR3 is CASSPGTGSLNEQFF. As DNA, the CDR3 is TGCGCCAGCAGCCCCGGGACAGGGTCCCTCAATGAGCAGTTCTTC.

The V call is TRBV28, the J call TRBJ1-6; D not resolved. The V end lost 3 bases, the J end lost 7 bases, and 4 bases lay between the germline ends. The CDR3 runs to 12 residues. CDR1 and CDR2 from the germline V gene are MDHEN and SYDVKM. The CDR3 loop reads CASSFGNSPLHF. The CDR3 DNA follows: TGTGCCAGCAGTTTCGGGAATTCACCCCTCCACTTT.

The V and J genes are TRBV6-6 and TRBJ1-6; possibly TRBD1 for D (6 bases). The length of the CDR3 is 14 residues. V lost 6 bases to trimming and J lost 6 bases, with 12 bases between them. The germline CDR1 and CDR2 sequences are MNHNY and SVGAGI (reference sequence). The CDR3 loop reads CASSPGQLNSPLHF. The CDR3, as DNA: TGTGCCAGCAGCCCCGGACAGCTTAATTCACCCCTCCACTTT.

The chain links TRBV4-3 to TRBJ2-7, with D possibly matching TRBD1 (6 bases). In germline, CDR1 is LGHNA, CDR2 YSLEER. Trimming took 3 bases from V and 2 from J, leaving 14 bases between them. The CDR3 sequence is 15 residues long. The CDR3: CASSHTSGEPYEQYF. The DNA for the CDR3 is TGCGCCAGCAGCCATACTTCAGGGGAGCCCTACGAGCAGTACTTC.